This T cell receptor beta chain was observed in a study of shared clonotypes between healthy human individuals. Study observations and caveats: Rarefaction showed sorted-subset sequencing was incomplete despite large depth.

Germline lookup yields CDR1 LNHDA and CDR2 SQIVND (reference sequence). The CDR3 spans 14 residues. V shed 3 bases and J shed 6 bases, with 13 bases lying between them. Comment on this clone: What it recognizes is unknown.

Some clones are missing from TCRdb's copy, which holds only in-frame ones; the method was immunoSEQ multiplex PCR. The sample lists approximately 500,000 clones; 90% to 96% were seen once. The donors were adults (healthy and HIV-negative) with no recent acute infections or vaccinations. V usage is TRBV19 and J usage is TRBJ2-3; D may be TRBD2 (5 bases). Sequencing input: naive CD4+ T cells sorted from blood. Subset denoted: CD45RA+ positively selected. This clonotype originated in a woman aged 25 to 45 in good health. CDR3 in DNA: TGTGCCAGTAGTATTTGGGTCGGGGAGGATACGCAGTATTTT. Residues: CASSIWVGEDTQYF.